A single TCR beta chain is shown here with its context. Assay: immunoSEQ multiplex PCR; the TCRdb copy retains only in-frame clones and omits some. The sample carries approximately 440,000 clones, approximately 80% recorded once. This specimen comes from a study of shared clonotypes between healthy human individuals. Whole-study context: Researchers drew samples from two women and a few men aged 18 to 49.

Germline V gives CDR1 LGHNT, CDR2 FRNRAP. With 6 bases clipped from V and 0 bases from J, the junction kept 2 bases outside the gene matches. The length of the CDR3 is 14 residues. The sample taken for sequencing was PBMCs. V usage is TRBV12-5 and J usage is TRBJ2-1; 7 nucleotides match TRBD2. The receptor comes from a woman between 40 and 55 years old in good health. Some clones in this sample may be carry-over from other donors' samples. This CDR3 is CASGAGSSYNEQFF. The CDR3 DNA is TGTGCTAGTGGAGCGGGATCCTCCTACAATGAGCAGTTCTTC.